This T cell receptor beta chain emerged from a study of blood T cell repertoires in COVID-19. The CDR3 is 13 residues long. In germline, CDR1 is MNHEY, CDR2 SVGAGI. V shed 7 bases and J shed 4 bases, with 13 bases lying between them. Profiling relied on immunoSEQ multiplex PCR, and the TCRdb table lists in-frame clones only, not all of them. The sample lists about 16,000 clones; roughly nine tenths were seen once. The sequence was obtained from an elderly woman with COVID-19, enrolled during active disease. Sequenced sample: peripheral blood. The chain uses TRBV6-5 and TRBJ1-2; no clear D gene. CDR3 nucleotide sequence: TGTGCCAGCACGACCGACCACAGCTATGGCTACACCTTC. Translation: CASTTDHSYGYTF.